Listed below are T cell receptor beta chains from one sample, sequenced in a study of blood T cell repertoires in COVID-19. Generated by immunoSEQ multiplex PCR, the TCRdb table keeps only in-frame clones and is missing some. The data contain more than 250,000 clones, approximately 89% of them seen just once; the ten biggest clones take up under 2%. Sequences were obtained from peripheral blood. These receptors all come from a woman in her twenties or thirties with COVID-19, enrolled during active disease. The CDR3 runs from the conserved cysteine through the conserved F or W. D genes are given only for firm matches. Clone size is shown for a subset of rows, as once, few, many or a class of expanded clone.

clone size	D gene	J gene	V gene	CDR3 protein	CDR3 DNA
-	TRBD1	TRBJ1-2	TRBV14	CASSQDTGELYGYTF	TGTGCCAGCAGCCAAGACACAGGGGAGCTGTATGGCTACACCTTC
-	-	TRBJ1-1	TRBV7-9	CASSDDSMSHTEAFF	TGTGCCAGCAGCGACGACAGTATGTCACACACTGAAGCTTTCTTT
-	TRBD2	TRBJ2-5	TRBV15	CATSDAGGLETQYF	TGTGCCACCTCCGACGCGGGGGGGTTGGAGACCCAGTACTTC
once	TRBD1	TRBJ2-1	TRBV11-2	CASSSLRGQHNEQFF	TGTGCCAGCAGCTCCCTCAGGGGGCAACACAATGAGCAGTTCTTC
once	-	TRBJ2-3	TRBV18	CASSPTTDTQYF	TGTGCCAGCTCACCAACTACAGATACGCAGTATTTT
-	-	TRBJ2-1	TRBV19	CASSIVGGLSYNEQFF	TGTGCCAGTAGTATAGTGGGCGGACTCTCCTACAATGAGCAGTTCTTC
-	-	TRBJ2-3	TRBV7-3	CASSLNGGTDTQYF	TGTGCCAGCAGCTTGAACGGGGGCACAGATACGCAGTATTTT
-	TRBD1	TRBJ1-4	TRBV6-5	CASRGTGDNEKLFF	TGTGCCAGCAGAGGTACAGGGGACAATGAAAAACTGTTTTTT
-	-	TRBJ1-2	TRBV5-4	CASSFFVTYSNYGYTF	TGTGCCAGCAGCTTCTTTGTTACGTACAGCAACTATGGCTACACCTTC
-	-	TRBJ1-6	TRBV5-1	CASSLMQGSSPLHF	TGCGCCAGCAGCTTGATGCAGGGATCTTCACCCCTCCACTTT
-	-	TRBJ1-2	TRBV7-9	CASSPDGRGNYGYTF	TGTGCCAGCAGCCCTGATGGCCGAGGGAACTATGGCTACACCTTC
-	TRBD2	TRBJ2-5	TRBV14	CASSHIQRGLGETQYF	TGTGCCAGCAGCCACATCCAGCGGGGTTTGGGGGAGACCCAGTACTTC
-	-	TRBJ1-6	TRBV28	CASSGSTPLHF	TGTGCCAGCAGCGGTTCGACACCCCTCCACTTT
-	-	TRBJ2-1	TRBV14	CASSQWGGNEQFF	TGTGCCAGCAGCCAATGGGGCGGCAATGAGCAGTTCTTC
-	-	TRBJ2-1	TRBV7-2	CASSLAAGRSRQFF	TGTGCCAGCAGCTTAGCGGCGGGGAGGAGTCGGCAGTTCTTC
-	-	TRBJ2-1	TRBV24-1	CATSDTTGNEQFF	TGTGCCACCAGTGACACGACGGGGAATGAGCAGTTCTTC
-	-	TRBJ1-2	TRBV5-1	CASSLDRLYGYTF	TGCGCCAGCAGCTTGGATCGACTCTATGGCTACACCTTC
-	-	TRBJ1-1	TRBV27	CASSKGHISLAFF	TGTGCCAGCAGTAAAGGACATATCTCCCTCGCTTTCTTT
-	TRBD1	TRBJ2-7	TRBV5-1	CASSLPQGAGEQYF	TGCGCCAGCAGCTTGCCCCAGGGGGCGGGCGAGCAGTACTTC
once	TRBD1	TRBJ2-1	TRBV27	CASRETGTGNYNEQFF	TGTGCCAGCAGAGAAACCGGGACAGGGAATTACAATGAGCAGTTCTTC
-	TRBD1	TRBJ1-1	TRBV19	CASNPTGGGNTEAFF	TGTGCCAGTAACCCAACAGGGGGCGGGAACACTGAAGCTTTCTTT
-	-	TRBJ1-1	TRBV27	CASSRQENTEAFF	TGTGCCAGCAGTCGACAGGAGAACACTGAAGCTTTCTTT
-	TRBD2	TRBJ2-1	TRBV4-2	CASSQMGGTYNEQFF	TGTGCCAGCAGCCAGATGGGAGGGACCTACAATGAGCAGTTCTTC
-	-	TRBJ2-6	TRBV7-2	CASSRQGSSGANVLTF	TGTGCCAGCAGTCGTCAGGGATCCTCTGGGGCCAACGTCCTGACTTTC
-	TRBD1	TRBJ2-5	TRBV4-3	CASSQGTGETQYF	TGCGCCAGCAGCCAAGGGACAGGAGAGACCCAGTACTTC
-	-	TRBJ1-2	TRBV6-1	CASRPGSGSGYTF	TGTGCCAGCAGGCCCGGGTCCGGCTCTGGCTACACCTTC
-	TRBD1	TRBJ1-2	TRBV4-2	CASSQAGQGRGYTF	TGTGCCAGCAGCCAAGCCGGACAGGGACGGGGCTACACCTTC
few	-	TRBJ1-2	TRBV7-9	CASSSVQVNTF	TGTGCCAGCAGCTCAGTCCAGGTCAACACCTTC
-	-	TRBJ2-3	TRBV5-1	CASSFFTGTQYF	TGCGCCAGCAGCTTTTTCACGGGTACGCAGTATTTT
-	TRBD1	TRBJ1-2	TRBV5-6	CASRTGSGGYTF	TGTGCCAGCAGGACAGGGTCAGGTGGCTACACCTTC
-	TRBD1	TRBJ2-5	TRBV7-2	CASRIQGAQETQYF	TGTGCCAGCAGAATTCAGGGGGCACAAGAGACCCAGTACTTC
-	-	TRBJ2-5	TRBV12-5	CASGFMGGETQYF	TGTGCTAGTGGTTTTATGGGGGGAGAGACCCAGTACTTC
once	-	TRBJ2-7	TRBV3-1/TRBV3-2	CASSQSWLSYEQYF	TGTGCCAGCAGCCAATCGTGGCTTTCCTACGAGCAGTACTTC
-	-	TRBJ1-2	TRBV7-9	CASRDTLYGYTF	TGTGCCAGCAGGGACACTCTCTATGGCTACACCTTC
-	TRBD1	TRBJ1-2	TRBV2	CASREGQGGGYTF	TGTGCCAGCAGAGAGGGACAGGGAGGTGGCTACACCTTC
-	-	TRBJ1-6	TRBV4-3	CASSQETGRSPLHF	TGCGCCAGCAGCCAAGAAACAGGGCGCTCACCCCTCCACTTT